This TCR beta chain is from a study of T cell repertoires in cytomegalovirus infection. The wider study: From public TCR beta signatures came an indication of both CMV infection and matching HLA type. General study results and limits: The study found HLA-C-restricted CMV-specific TCR beta clonotypes dominating the ex vivo response.

The sample holds many counts of this clonotype. Its antigen is unidentified. TCRdb fed the reads into MiXCR, producing one record per CDR3 protein. The data contain about 150,000 distinct CDR3 sequences, around 24% of them singletons. The V end lost 5 bases, the J end lost 2 bases, and 12 bases lay between the germline ends. CDR3 length: 14 amino acids. CDR1 is SGHTA and CDR2 is FQGNSA in the germline V gene. Material for sequencing was PBMCs. The clonotype comes from a human donor in good health (CMV status not recorded). Some clones in this sample may be carry-over from other donors' samples. The chain is built from TRBV7-2 and TRBJ2-5; D is ambiguous. Written as DNA, the CDR3 is TGTGCCAGCAGCCCAGTCGCACCGCAAGAGACCCAGTACTTC. This translates into CASSPVAPQETQYF.